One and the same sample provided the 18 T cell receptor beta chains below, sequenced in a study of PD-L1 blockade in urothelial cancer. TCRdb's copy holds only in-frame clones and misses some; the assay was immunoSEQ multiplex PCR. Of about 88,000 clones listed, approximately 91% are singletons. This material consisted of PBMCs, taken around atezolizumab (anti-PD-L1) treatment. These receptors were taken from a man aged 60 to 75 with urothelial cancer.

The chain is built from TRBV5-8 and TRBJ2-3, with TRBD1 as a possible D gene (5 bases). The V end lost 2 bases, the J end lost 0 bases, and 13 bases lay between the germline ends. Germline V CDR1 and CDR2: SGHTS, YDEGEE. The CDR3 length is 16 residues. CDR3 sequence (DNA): TGTGCCAGCAGCTTTGAAGACAGAATTAGCACAGATACGCAGTATTTT. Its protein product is CASSFEDRISTDTQYF.

CDR3 loop: CASSTSTEPLPQHF. Here the CDR3 DNA reads TGTGCCAGTAGTACGTCGACAGAACCTCTGCCCCAGCATTTT. The chain combines TRBV19 with TRBJ1-5; D may be TRBD1 (5 bases). Between the trimmed V and J ends, which lost 4 bases and 9 bases, there was a span of 16 bases. CDR3 length: 14 amino acids. Looked up from germline, CDR1 is LNHDA and CDR2 is SQIVND (reference sequence).

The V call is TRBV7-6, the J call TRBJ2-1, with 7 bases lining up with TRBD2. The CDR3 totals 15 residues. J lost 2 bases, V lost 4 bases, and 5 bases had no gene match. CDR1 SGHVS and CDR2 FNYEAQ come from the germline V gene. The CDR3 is CASSSKRGTYNEQFF. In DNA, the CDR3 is TGTGCCAGCAGCTCAAAGCGGGGCACCTACAATGAGCAGTTCTTC.

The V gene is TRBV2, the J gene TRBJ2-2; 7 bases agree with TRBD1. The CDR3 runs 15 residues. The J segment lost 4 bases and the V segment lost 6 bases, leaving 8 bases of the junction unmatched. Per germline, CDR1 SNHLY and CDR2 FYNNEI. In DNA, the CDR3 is TGTGCCAGCAGACCCGACAGGGCGGGCACCGGGGAGCTGTTTTTT. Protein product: CASRPDRAGTGELFF.

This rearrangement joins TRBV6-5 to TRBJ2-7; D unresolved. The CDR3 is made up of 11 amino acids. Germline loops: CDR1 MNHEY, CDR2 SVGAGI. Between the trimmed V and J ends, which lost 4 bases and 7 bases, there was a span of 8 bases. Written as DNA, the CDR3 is TGTGCCAGCAGTTTTGGTCGGGAGCAGTACTTC. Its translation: CASSFGREQYF.

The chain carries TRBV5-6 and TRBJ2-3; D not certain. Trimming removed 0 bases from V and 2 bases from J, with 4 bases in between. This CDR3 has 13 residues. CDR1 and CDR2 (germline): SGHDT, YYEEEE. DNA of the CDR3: TGTGCCAGCAGCTTGGAACTCACAGATACGCAGTATTTT. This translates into CASSLELTDTQYF.

CDR3 in DNA: TGTGCCAGCAGCGTAGGGGTAGCGGGGGGCGGTGAGCAGTTCTTC. Protein product: CASSVGVAGGGEQFF. The rearrangement uses TRBV9 and TRBJ2-1, with 10 nucleotides matching TRBD2. V shed 0 bases and J 9 bases; nucleotides not matched to a gene: 6. The CDR3 consists of 15 residues. The germline V gene encodes CDR1 SGDLS and CDR2 YYNGEE.

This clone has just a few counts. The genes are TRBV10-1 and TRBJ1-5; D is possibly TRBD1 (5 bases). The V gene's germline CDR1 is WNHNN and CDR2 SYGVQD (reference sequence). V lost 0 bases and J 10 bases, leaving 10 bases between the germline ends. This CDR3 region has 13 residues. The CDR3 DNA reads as TGCGCCAGCAGTGAGTCGATGGGGGGTCCCCAGCATTTT. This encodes CASSESMGGPQHF.

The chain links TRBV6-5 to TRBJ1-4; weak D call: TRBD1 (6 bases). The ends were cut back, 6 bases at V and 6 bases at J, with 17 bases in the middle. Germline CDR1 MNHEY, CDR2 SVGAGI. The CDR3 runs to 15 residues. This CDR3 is CASSPSLPGDEKLFF. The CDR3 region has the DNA TGTGCCAGCAGCCCTTCCCTTCCAGGGGATGAAAAACTGTTTTTT.

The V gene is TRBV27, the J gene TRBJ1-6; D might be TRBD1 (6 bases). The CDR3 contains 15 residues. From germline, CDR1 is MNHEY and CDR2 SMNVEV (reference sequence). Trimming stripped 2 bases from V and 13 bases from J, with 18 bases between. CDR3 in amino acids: CASSLAGQAGAPLHF. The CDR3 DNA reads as TGTGCCAGCAGTTTAGCCGGGCAGGCGGGGGCCCCCCTCCACTTT.

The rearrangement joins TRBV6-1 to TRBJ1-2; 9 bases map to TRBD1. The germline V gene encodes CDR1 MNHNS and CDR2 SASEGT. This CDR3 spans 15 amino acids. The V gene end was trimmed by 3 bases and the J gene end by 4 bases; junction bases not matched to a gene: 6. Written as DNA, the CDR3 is TGTGCCAGCAGTGACCGGGACAGGGCCCCCTATGGCTACACCTTC. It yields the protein CASSDRDRAPYGYTF.

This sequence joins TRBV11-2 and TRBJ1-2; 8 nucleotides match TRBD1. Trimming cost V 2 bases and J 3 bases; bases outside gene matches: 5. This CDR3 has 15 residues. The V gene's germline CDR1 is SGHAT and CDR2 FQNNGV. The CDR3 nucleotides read TGTGCCAGCAGCTTACGGGCAGGGGGCGACTATGGCTACACCTTC. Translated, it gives CASSLRAGGDYGYTF.

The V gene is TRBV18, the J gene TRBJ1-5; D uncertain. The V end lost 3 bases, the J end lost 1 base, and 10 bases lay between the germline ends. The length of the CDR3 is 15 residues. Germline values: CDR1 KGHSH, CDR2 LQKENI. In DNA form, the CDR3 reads TGTGCCAGCTCACCTACATACGCCAGCAATCAGCCCCAGCATTTT. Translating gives CASSPTYASNQPQHF. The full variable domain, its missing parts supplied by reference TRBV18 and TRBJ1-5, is NAGVMQNPRHLVRRRGQEARLRCSPMKGHSHVYWYRQLPEEGLKFMVYLQKENIIDESGMPKERFSAEFPKEGPSILRIQQVVRGDSAAYFCASSPTYASNQPQHFGDGTRLSIL.

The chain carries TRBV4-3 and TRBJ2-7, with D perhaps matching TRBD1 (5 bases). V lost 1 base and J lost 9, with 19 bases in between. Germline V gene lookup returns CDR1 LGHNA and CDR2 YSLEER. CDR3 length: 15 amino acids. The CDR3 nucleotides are TGCGCCAGCAGCCAAGGGGTCACAACAGGCTCCGGGCAGTACTTC. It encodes CASSQGVTTGSGQYF.

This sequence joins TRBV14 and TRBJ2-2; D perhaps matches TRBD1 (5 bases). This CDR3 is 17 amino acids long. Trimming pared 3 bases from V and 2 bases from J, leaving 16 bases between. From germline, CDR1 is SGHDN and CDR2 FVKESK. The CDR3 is CASSQEGQKLNTGELFF. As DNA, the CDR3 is TGTGCCAGCAGCCAGGAAGGACAAAAACTTAACACCGGGGAGCTGTTTTTT.

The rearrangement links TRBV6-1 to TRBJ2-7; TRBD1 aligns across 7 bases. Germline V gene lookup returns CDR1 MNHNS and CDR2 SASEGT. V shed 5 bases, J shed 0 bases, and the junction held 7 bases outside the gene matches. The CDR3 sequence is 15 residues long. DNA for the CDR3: TGTGCCAGCAGTCTGACAGGGTCGATCTCCTACGAGCAGTACTTC. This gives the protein CASSLTGSISYEQYF.

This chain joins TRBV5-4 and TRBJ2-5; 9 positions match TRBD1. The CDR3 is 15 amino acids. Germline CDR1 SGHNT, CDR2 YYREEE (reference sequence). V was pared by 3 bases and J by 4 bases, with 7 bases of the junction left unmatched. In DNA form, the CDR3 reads TGTGCCAGCAGCTCCGCACAGGGGGCTAGAGAGACCCAGTACTTC. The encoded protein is CASSSAQGARETQYF.

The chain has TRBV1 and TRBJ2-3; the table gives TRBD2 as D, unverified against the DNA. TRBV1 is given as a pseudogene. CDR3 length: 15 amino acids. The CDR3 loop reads CTSSLSETSTDTQYF. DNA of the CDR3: TGCACCAGCAGTCTGAGCGAAACTAGCACAGATACGCAGTATTTT.